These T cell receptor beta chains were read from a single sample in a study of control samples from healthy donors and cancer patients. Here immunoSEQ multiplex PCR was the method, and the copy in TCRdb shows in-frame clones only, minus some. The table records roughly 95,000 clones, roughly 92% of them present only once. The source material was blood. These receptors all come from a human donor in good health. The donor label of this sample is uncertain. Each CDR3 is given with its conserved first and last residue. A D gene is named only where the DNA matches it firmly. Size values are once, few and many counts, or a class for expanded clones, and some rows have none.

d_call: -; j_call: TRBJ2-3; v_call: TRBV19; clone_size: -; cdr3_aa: CASSARTSTDTQYF; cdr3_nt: TGTGCCAGTAGTGCCCGTACAAGCACAGATACGCAGTATTTT
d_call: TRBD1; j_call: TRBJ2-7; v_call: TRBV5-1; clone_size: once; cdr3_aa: CASSPRGGQTLYEQYF; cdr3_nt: TGCGCCAGCAGCCCACGAGGGGGACAGACCCTCTACGAGCAGTACTTC
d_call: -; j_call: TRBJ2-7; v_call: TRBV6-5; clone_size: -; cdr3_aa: CASSLGYEQYF; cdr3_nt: TGTGCCAGCAGTTTGGGATACGAGCAGTACTTC
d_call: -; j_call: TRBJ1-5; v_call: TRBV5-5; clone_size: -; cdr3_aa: CASSLAGVNQPQHF; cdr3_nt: TGTGCCAGCAGCTTGGCAGGGGTTAATCAGCCCCAGCATTTT
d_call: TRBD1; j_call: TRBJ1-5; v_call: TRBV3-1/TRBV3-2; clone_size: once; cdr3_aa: CASSRAGQDAQPQHF; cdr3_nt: TGTGCCAGCAGCCGAGCCGGACAGGACGCTCAGCCCCAGCATTTT
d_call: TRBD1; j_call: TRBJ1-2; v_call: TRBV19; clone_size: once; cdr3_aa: CASSIPGQGDYGYTF; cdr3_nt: TGTGCCAGTAGTATACCGGGACAGGGGGACTATGGCTACACCTTC
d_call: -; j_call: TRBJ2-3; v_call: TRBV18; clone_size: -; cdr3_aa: CASSGAGGTDTQYF; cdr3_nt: TGTGCCAGCTCGGGGGCTGGGGGCACAGATACGCAGTATTTT
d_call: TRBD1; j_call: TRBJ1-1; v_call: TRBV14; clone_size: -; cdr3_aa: CASSHGTVLRGAFF; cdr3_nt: TGTGCCAGCAGCCATGGGACAGTCTTAAGAGGAGCTTTCTTT
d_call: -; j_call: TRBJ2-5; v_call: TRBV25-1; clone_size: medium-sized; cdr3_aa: CASSEPAPIIGPQETQYF; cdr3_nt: TGTGCCAGCAGTGAACCCGCCCCCATAATCGGGCCCCAAGAGACCCAGTACTTC
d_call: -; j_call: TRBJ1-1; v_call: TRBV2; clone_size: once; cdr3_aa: CASMGIAEAFF; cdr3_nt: TGTGCCAGCATGGGGATAGCTGAAGCTTTCTTT
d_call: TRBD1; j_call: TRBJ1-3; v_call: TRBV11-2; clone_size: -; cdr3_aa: CASSPQGVRATNGNTIYF; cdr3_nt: TGTGCCAGCAGCCCCCAGGGGGTCCGGGCAACCAACGGAAACACCATATATTTT
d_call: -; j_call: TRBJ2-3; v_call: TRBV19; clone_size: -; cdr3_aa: CASSRGRRDTQYF; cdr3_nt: TGTGCCAGTTCTCGGGGACGGCGGGATACGCAGTATTTT
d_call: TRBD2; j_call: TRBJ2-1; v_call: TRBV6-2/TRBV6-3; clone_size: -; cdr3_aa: CASSLAGESNEQFF; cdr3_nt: TGTGCCAGCAGTCTAGCGGGGGAGTCCAATGAGCAGTTCTTC
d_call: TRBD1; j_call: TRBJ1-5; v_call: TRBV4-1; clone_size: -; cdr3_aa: CASSQAVSSGGNNQPQHF; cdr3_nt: TGCGCCAGCAGCCAAGCGGTATCATCAGGGGGCAACAATCAGCCCCAGCATTTT
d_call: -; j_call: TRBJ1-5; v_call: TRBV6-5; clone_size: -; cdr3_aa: CASMGNQPQHF; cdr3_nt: TGTGCCAGCATGGGGAATCAGCCCCAGCATTTT
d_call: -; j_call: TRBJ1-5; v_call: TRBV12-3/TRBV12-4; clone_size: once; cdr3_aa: CASSFGPQKPQHF; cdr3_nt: TGTGCCAGCAGTTTCGGCCCCCAAAAGCCCCAGCATTTT
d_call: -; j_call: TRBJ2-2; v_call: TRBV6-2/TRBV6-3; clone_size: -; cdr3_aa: CASSYTDTGELFF; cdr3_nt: TGTGCCAGCAGTTACACTGACACCGGGGAGCTGTTTTTT
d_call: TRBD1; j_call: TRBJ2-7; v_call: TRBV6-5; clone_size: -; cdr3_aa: CASRAGTGIREQYF; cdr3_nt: TGTGCCAGCAGAGCCGGGACAGGGATTCGCGAGCAGTACTTC
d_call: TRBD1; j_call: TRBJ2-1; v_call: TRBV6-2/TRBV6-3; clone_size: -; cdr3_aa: CASSRNPGQGYNEQFF; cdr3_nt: TGTGCCAGCAGTAGAAACCCGGGACAGGGCTACAATGAGCAGTTCTTC
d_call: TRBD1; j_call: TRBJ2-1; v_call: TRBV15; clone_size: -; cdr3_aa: CATSRRTGISYNEQFF; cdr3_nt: TGTGCCACCAGCAGAAGGACAGGGATATCTTACAATGAGCAGTTCTTC
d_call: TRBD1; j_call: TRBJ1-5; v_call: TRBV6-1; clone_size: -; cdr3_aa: CASSDHGQGPHQPQHF; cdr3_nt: TGTGCCAGCAGTGACCACGGACAGGGGCCCCACCAGCCCCAGCATTTT
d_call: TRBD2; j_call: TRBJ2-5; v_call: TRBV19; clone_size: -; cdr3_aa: CASSIGTGPGGETQYF; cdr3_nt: TGTGCCAGTAGTATAGGGACCGGGCCCGGGGGGGAGACCCAGTACTTC
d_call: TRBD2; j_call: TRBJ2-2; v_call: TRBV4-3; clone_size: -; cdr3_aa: CASSQVLGEGTNTGELFF; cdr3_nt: TGCGCCAGCAGCCAAGTGCTAGGGGAGGGAACGAACACCGGGGAGCTGTTTTTT
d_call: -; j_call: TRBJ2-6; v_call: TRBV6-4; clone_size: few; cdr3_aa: CASRDSSGANVLTF; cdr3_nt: TGTGCCAGCAGAGACAGTTCTGGGGCCAACGTCCTGACTTTC
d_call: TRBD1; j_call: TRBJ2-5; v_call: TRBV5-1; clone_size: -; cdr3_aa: CASSLGDRTGQETQYF; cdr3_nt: TGCGCCAGCAGCTTGGGGGACAGGACTGGGCAAGAGACCCAGTACTTC
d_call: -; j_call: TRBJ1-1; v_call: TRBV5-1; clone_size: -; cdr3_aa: CASSSGDGAAFF; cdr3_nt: TGCGCCAGCAGCTCCGGGGACGGTGCGGCTTTCTTT
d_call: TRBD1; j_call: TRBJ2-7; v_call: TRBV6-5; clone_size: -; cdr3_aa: CASSYRDRGYEQYF; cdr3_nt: TGTGCCAGCAGTTATCGGGACAGAGGCTACGAGCAGTACTTC
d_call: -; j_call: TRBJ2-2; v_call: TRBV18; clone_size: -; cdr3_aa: CASSPMNTGELFF; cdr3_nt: TGTGCCAGCTCACCAATGAACACCGGGGAGCTGTTTTTT
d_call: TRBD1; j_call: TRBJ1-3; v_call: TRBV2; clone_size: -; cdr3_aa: CASSDRVRGNTIYF; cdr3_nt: TGTGCCAGCAGCGACAGGGTCCGCGGAAACACCATATATTTT
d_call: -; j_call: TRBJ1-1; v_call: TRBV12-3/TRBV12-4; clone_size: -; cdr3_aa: CASSPGFEAEAFF; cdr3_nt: TGTGCCAGCAGTCCAGGCTTTGAGGCTGAAGCTTTCTTT
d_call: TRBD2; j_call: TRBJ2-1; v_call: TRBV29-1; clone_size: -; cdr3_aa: CSAEAGLASRGEQFF; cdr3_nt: TGCAGCGCGGAGGCTGGACTAGCTTCCCGTGGTGAGCAGTTCTTC
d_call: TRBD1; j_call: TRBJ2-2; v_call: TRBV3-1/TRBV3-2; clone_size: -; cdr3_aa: CASRKQGAPTGELFF; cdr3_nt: TGTGCCAGCAGGAAACAGGGGGCGCCGACCGGGGAGCTGTTTTTT
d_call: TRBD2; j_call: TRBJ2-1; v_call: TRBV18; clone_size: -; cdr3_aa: CASSPYYLAGSSYNEQFF; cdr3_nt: TGTGCCAGCTCACCCTACTACTTAGCGGGGAGCAGCTACAATGAGCAGTTCTTC
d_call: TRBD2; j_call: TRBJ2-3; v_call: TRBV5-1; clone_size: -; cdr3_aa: CASSLGLAGASTDTQYF; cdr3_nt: TGCGCCAGCAGCTTAGGACTAGCGGGGGCTAGCACAGATACGCAGTATTTT
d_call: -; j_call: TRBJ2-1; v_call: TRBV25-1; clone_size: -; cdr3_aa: CASSLELTHNEQFF; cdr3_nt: TGTGCCAGCAGTCTAGAGCTTACACACAATGAGCAGTTCTTC
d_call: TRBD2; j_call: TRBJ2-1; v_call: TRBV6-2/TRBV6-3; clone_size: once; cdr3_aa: CASSQRIRGAYNEQFF; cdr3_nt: TGTGCCAGCAGTCAAAGGATACGGGGGGCCTACAATGAGCAGTTCTTC
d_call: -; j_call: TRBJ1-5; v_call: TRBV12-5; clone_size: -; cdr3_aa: CASGPGLGTYSNQPQHF; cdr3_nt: TGTGCTAGTGGCCCAGGGTTAGGGACGTATAGCAATCAGCCCCAGCATTTT
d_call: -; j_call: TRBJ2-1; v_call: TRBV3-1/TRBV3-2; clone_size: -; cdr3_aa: CASSQGLGLEQFF; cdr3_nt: TGTGCCAGCAGCCAAGGACTAGGGCTTGAGCAGTTCTTC
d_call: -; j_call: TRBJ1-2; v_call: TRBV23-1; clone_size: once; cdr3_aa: CASSLPFGVTESYGYTF; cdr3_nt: TGCGCCAGCAGTCTCCCTTTTGGGGTGACAGAGTCTTATGGCTACACCTTC
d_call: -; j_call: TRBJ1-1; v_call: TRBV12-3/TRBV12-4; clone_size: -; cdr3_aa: CASSLRGEAFF; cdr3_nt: TGTGCCAGCAGTTTACGGGGTGAAGCTTTCTTT
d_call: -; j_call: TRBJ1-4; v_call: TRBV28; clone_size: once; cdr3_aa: CASSSPPTLNEKLFF; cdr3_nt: TGTGCCAGCAGTTCACCGCCGACACTTAATGAAAAACTGTTTTTT
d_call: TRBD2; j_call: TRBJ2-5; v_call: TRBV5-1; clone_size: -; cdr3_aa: CASSLVAGAQETQYF; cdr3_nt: TGCGCCAGCAGCTTGGTAGCGGGGGCTCAAGAGACCCAGTACTTC
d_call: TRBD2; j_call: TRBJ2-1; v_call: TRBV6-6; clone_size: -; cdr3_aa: CASLLVAGSSYNEQFF; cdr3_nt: TGTGCCAGCCTCCTCGTAGCGGGGAGCTCCTACAATGAGCAGTTCTTC
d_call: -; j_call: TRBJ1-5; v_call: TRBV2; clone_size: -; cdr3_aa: CASSGSGQANQPQHF; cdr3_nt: TGTGCCAGCAGTGGTTCAGGGCAAGCCAATCAGCCCCAGCATTTT
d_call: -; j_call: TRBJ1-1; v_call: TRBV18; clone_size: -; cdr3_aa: CASSPVTRNTEAFF; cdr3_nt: TGTGCCAGCTCACCGGTAACACGGAACACTGAAGCTTTCTTT
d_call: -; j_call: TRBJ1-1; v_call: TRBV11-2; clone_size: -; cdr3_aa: CASSLGPRGGTRGAFF; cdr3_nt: TGTGCCAGCAGCTTAGGACCTCGGGGGGGGACCCGTGGGGCTTTCTTT
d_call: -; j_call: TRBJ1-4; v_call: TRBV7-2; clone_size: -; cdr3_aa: CASSYGGLEGKLFF; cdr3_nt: TGTGCCAGCAGCTACGGAGGGTTGGAGGGAAAACTGTTTTTT
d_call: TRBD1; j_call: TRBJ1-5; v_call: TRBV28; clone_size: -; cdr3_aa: CASSRGGSQQPQHF; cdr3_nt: TGTGCCAGCAGCCGAGGGGGCTCCCAACAGCCCCAGCATTTT
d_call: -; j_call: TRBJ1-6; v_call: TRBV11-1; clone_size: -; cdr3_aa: CASSPENSPLHF; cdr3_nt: TGTGCCAGCAGCCCAGAGAATTCACCCCTCCACTTT